This TCR beta chain was identified in a study of T cell responses to AZD1222 COVID-19 vaccine. Study-level information: Second-dose intervals of approximately 4 or approximately 12 weeks were pooled. Study-wide results and caveats: Females outnumbered males among donors, who were mostly white British; clonal diversity was possibly underestimated.

Sequencing used immunoSEQ multiplex PCR; TCRdb keeps in-frame clones, though not all of them. The data contain about 180,000 clones, roughly nine tenths of them seen just once; the ten biggest clones take up around 1.8%. The CDR3 spans 14 residues. V trimming: 4 bases; J trimming: 10 bases; junction bases outside the gene matches: 5. The germline CDR1 and CDR2 sequences are SGHAT and FQNNGV. In regard to this clone: The antigen remains undetermined.

The V call is TRBV11-2, the J call TRBJ2-1, with TRBD2 identical over 12 bases. This clonotype was sampled from an adult in good health. The specimen comprised peripheral blood, sampled on day 0 of AZD1222 vaccination. CDR3 in DNA: TGTGCCAGCAGCTCTTGGACTAGCGGGGACGAGCAGTTCTTC. It translates to CASSSWTSGDEQFF.